The 20 T cell receptor beta chains listed next were all sequenced from one sample in a study of neurological immune-mediated disorders. MiXCR, applied by TCRdb to the 5' RACE reads, yields one record per CDR3 protein. The repertoire holds tens of thousands of distinct CDR3 sequences, with less than 5% as singletons. The source material was PBMCs. Every receptor here comes from a woman aged 60-75 years with multiple sclerosis.

This clonotype has at least ten counts. J is TRBJ1-1 and V is TRBV18; perhaps TRBD1 as D (5 bases). Germline CDR1 KGHSH, CDR2 LQKENI. There are 16 residues in the CDR3. V was clipped by 0 bases and J by 4 bases, with 15 bases between them. CDR3 sequence reads: CASSPPGDGRITEAFF. CDR3 sequence (DNA): TGTGCCAGCTCACCACCGGGGGACGGAAGAATCACTGAAGCTTTCTTT.

This clonotype appeared many times. The CDR3, as DNA: TGCAGTGCCCAGTCCCATAGCGGAGGCACAGATACGCAGTATTTT. Translation: CSAQSHSGGTDTQYF. This chain links TRBV20-1 with TRBJ2-3; TRBD2 might be the D (6 bases). The CDR3 is made up of 15 amino acids. Looked up from germline, CDR1 is DFQATT and CDR2 is SNEGSKA (reference sequence). Trimming removed 6 bases at V and 1 base at J, with 17 bases between.

This clonotype was counted only a few times. The rearrangement joins TRBV20-1 to TRBJ2-5; TRBD2 matches at 7 bases. J lost 5 bases, V lost 5 bases, and 5 bases had no gene match. The germline V gene encodes CDR1 DFQATT and CDR2 SNEGSKA (reference sequence). The CDR3 is made up of 12 amino acids. The CDR3 DNA reads TGCAGTGCTCTCTTAGCGGGCGAGACCCAGTACTTC. Its protein product is CSALLAGETQYF.

This sequence joins TRBV20-1 and TRBJ1-1; a weak D match, TRBD1 (5 bases). This CDR3 is built from 12 residues. Germline lookup yields CDR1 DFQATT and CDR2 SNEGSKA (reference sequence). V was clipped by 0 bases and J by 8 bases, with 10 bases between them. CDR3 sequence (DNA): TGCAGTGCTAGAGAGGTACAGGAGGAAGCTTTCTTT. Translating it yields CSAREVQEEAFF.

About this clonotype itself: Mismatch with germline at one junction end may stem from a read error. The genes are TRBV10-3 and TRBJ1-6, with TRBD1 as a possible D gene (6 bases). Germline loops: CDR1 ENHRY, CDR2 SYGVKD. The CDR3 runs 12 residues. CDR3 DNA sequence: TGTGCCATCAAGGACAGTAATTCACCCCTACACTTT. This sequence encodes CAIKDSNSPLHF.

The table lists this clonotype with many counts. The genes are TRBV10-3 and TRBJ2-2; D gene ambiguous. V was shortened by 5 bases and J by 4 bases, with 14 bases between the two germline ends. From germline, CDR1 is ENHRY and CDR2 SYGVKD. This CDR3 is 15 amino acids long. The CDR3 bases are TGTGCCATCAGTCATCGTTTGGGCGTCACCGGGGAGCTGTTTTTT. Residues: CAISHRLGVTGELFF.

This clonotype was seen at least ten times. The V gene is TRBV2, the J gene TRBJ2-5; no reliable D call. Trimming removed 4 bases at V and 5 bases at J, with 8 bases between. Germline V gene lookup returns CDR1 SNHLY and CDR2 FYNNEI. The CDR3 covers 12 residues. Here the CDR3 DNA reads TGTGCCAGCAGTGGACCTCCGGAGACCCAGTACTTC. Translated, it gives CASSGPPETQYF. Using reference TRBV2 and TRBJ2-5 for the parts outside the CDR3, the full variable domain is EPEVTQTPSHQVTQMGQEVILRCVPISNHLYFYWYRQILGQKVEFLVSFYNNEISEKSEIFDDQFSVERPDGSNFTLKIRSTKLEDSAMYFCASSGPPETQYFGPGTRLLVL.

Concerning this clonotype: Because it lacks the conserved phenylalanine or tryptophan at the end, this CDR3 is likely a read error. The CDR3 sequence: CASSSLAGAHNEQFC. The CDR3 bases are TGCGCCAGCAGCTCTTTAGCGGGAGCCCACAATGAGCAGTTCTGC. The genes are TRBV12-3 or TRBV12-4 and TRBJ2-1; TRBD2 aligns across 9 bases. The CDR3 covers 15 residues.

There are many counts of this clonotype. This rearrangement joins TRBV24-1 to TRBJ2-1, with TRBD1 matching 9 bases. Trimming removed 3 bases from V and 2 bases from J; junction bases left unmatched: 4. This CDR3 is built from 16 residues. Germline CDR1 and CDR2: KGHDR and SFDVKD. CDR3 nucleotides: TGTGCCACCAGTGATCCACAGGGGGCAACCTACAATGAGCAGTTCTTC. Its protein is CATSDPQGATYNEQFF.

This clonotype was seen ten or more times. The V call is TRBV27, the J call TRBJ2-7; D is perhaps TRBD2 (6 bases). V was shortened by 5 bases and J by 4 bases, with 15 bases between the two germline ends. Germline V lookup: CDR1 MNHEY, CDR2 SMNVEV (reference sequence). The CDR3 is made up of 14 amino acids. CDR3 nucleotides: TGTGCCAGCAGTACGGACGGGGGAAAATACGAGCAGTACTTC. This sequence encodes CASSTDGGKYEQYF.

This clonotype has at least ten counts. The CDR3 bases are TGTGCCAGCAGCTTACGACTAGCGGGAGGGGATGAGCAGTTCTTC. It encodes CASSLRLAGGDEQFF. The V call is TRBV9, the J call TRBJ2-1; 14 bases match TRBD2. In germline, CDR1 is SGDLS, CDR2 YYNGEE. J was trimmed by 8 bases and V by 4 bases; bases with no gene match: 5. This CDR3 is built from 15 residues.

This clonotype has a count of ten or more. The J gene is TRBJ2-3, the V gene TRBV20-1, with 11 bases aligning to TRBD2. Per germline, CDR1 DFQATT and CDR2 SNEGSKA (reference sequence). V trimming: 3 bases; J trimming: 4 bases; junction bases outside the gene matches: 3. This CDR3 comprises 14 residues. The CDR3 DNA reads as TGCAGTGCTAGGTGGACTAGCGGGTCAGATACGCAGTATTTT. This encodes CSARWTSGSDTQYF.

This clonotype has a count of ten or more. The chain links TRBV2 to TRBJ2-7; 7 nucleotides match TRBD1. Trimming removed 5 bases from V and 1 base from J; junction bases left unmatched: 2. Germline loops: CDR1 SNHLY, CDR2 FYNNEI. The CDR3 totals 13 residues. The CDR3 loop is CASSQQGSYEQYF. In DNA, the CDR3 is TGTGCCAGCAGTCAACAGGGGTCCTACGAGCAGTACTTC.

The table lists this clonotype with many counts. The chain carries TRBV7-2 and TRBJ1-2; TRBD1 aligns across 8 bases. V gave up 5 bases and J gave up 3 bases; unmatched junction bases: 5. CDR3 size: 14 residues. CDR1 and CDR2 (germline): SGHTA, FQGNSA. CDR3 DNA: TGTGCCAGCAGCCGGACAGGGCAGGACTATGGCTACACCTTC. This gives the protein CASSRTGQDYGYTF. Full variable domain (remainder filled in from reference TRBV7-2 and TRBJ1-2): GAGVSQSPSNKVTEKGKDVELRCDPISGHTALYWYRQSLGQGLEFLIYFQGNSAPDKSGLPSDRFSAERTGGSVSTLTIQRTQQEDSAVYLCASSRTGQDYGYTFGSGTRLTVV.

CDR3 nucleotide sequence: TGTGCCAGCAGCCAGACTAGCGGGGTCCATAACGGAGATACGCAGTATTTT. This translates into CASSQTSGVHNGDTQYF. This sequence joins TRBV3-1 and TRBJ2-3, with 11 bases aligning to TRBD2. The CDR3 consists of 17 residues. In germline, CDR1 is LGHDT, CDR2 YNNKEL (reference sequence). J was trimmed by 5 bases and V by 3 bases; bases with no gene match: 10.

This clonotype was found a few times. V usage is TRBV4-1 and J usage is TRBJ1-5; D unclear. Per germline, CDR1 MGHRA and CDR2 YSYEKL. The V gene lost 3 bases and the J gene lost 2 bases, with 11 bases spanning the gap. CDR3 size: 15 residues. CDR3 sequence: CASSQERGRNQPQHF. The DNA for the CDR3 is TGCGCCAGCAGCCAGGAGCGAGGCCGCAATCAGCCCCAGCATTTT.

This clonotype was picked up a small number of times. V usage is TRBV20-1 and J usage is TRBJ2-5, with a tentative D call TRBD2 (5 bases). Germline assignment: CDR1 DFQATT and CDR2 SNEGSKA (reference sequence). The V and J ends lost 3 bases and 5 bases respectively, with 16 bases between them. This CDR3 is built from 14 residues. The CDR3 spells CSASEVGELETQYF. The DNA of the CDR3 is TGCAGTGCTAGTGAGGTGGGAGAGTTGGAGACCCAGTACTTC.

The sample holds a few counts of this clonotype. The chain is built from TRBV4-2 and TRBJ2-1; tentative D call: TRBD2 (6 bases). V lost 0 bases and J lost 1, with 13 bases in between. The CDR3 has 17 residues. Germline CDR1 LGHNA, CDR2 YNFKEQ. CDR3 DNA sequence: TGTGCCAGCAGCCAAGACTCCAGCGGGCTATCCTACAATGAGCAGTTCTTC. Translating it yields CASSQDSSGLSYNEQFF.

Many counts were recorded for this clonotype. The J gene is TRBJ1-4, the V gene TRBV20-1; D is perhaps TRBD1 (5 bases). Germline assignment: CDR1 DFQATT and CDR2 SNEGSKA (reference sequence). The CDR3 runs 16 residues. V shed 5 bases and J shed 0 bases, with 16 bases lying between them. CDR3 coding DNA: TGCAGTGCTGAACACCCGGGGCCCGCAACTAATGAAAAACTGTTTTTT. Its protein is CSAEHPGPATNEKLFF.

This sequence joins TRBV5-1 and TRBJ1-2; D gene uncertain. V lost 2 bases and J 4 bases, leaving 12 bases between the germline ends. Germline assignment: CDR1 SGHRS and CDR2 YFSETQ. CDR3 length equals 14 residues. CDR3 residues: CASSFLDGSYGYTF. CDR3 coding DNA: TGCGCCAGCAGCTTCCTGGACGGCAGCTATGGCTACACCTTC.